The clone carrying this T cell receptor beta chain was seen a handful of times. Antigen specificity is unknown. TCRdb independently ran MiXCR on the RT-PCR reads; one entry per CDR3 protein. The repertoire holds about 620,000 distinct CDR3 sequences, with around 10% as singletons. This record comes from a study of response to subunit inactivated influenza vaccine. The V gene end was trimmed by 2 bases and the J gene end by 0 bases; junction bases not matched to a gene: 15. Germline lookup yields CDR1 SGDLS and CDR2 YYNGEE. The CDR3 covers 22 residues. Study conclusions and caveats: That few new T cells are recruited by each seasonal influenza vaccination was the authors' suggestion.

The data were also submitted as part of a second study, on T cells expressing NK-cell markers. That publication notes: Scientists made TCR beta cDNA using 5'RACE template switching with UMIs. Repertoire data for TCR beta were derived from sorted T cells (CD3+CD56+NKG2C+, CD3+CD56+NKG2C- and CD3+CD56-NKG2C+). About six donors showed dominant NKG2C+ clonotypes comprising roughly 1.0-7.0% of their CD8+ T cells. The leading position in the CD3+CD56-NKG2C+ fraction of several donors also went to these clonotypes.

The chain has TRBV9 and TRBJ2-1; TRBD2 agrees at 15 bases. The sequencing used PBMCs from blood, collected on the day of vaccination. The sequence came from a man aged 50 or older who received an inactivated influenza vaccine. CDR3 protein: CASSVSFGPGTSGGPSYNEQFF. The CDR3 region has the DNA TGTGCCAGCAGCGTCAGCTTTGGTCCCGGGACTAGCGGGGGGCCCTCCTACAATGAGCAGTTCTTC.